The TCR beta chain under discussion was sequenced for a study of graft-versus-host responses after intestinal transplantation. At the level of the study: Recipients got multivisceral, liver-intestinal, or isolated intestinal transplants. For approximately three years after anti-thymocyte globulin induction, all recipients took tacrolimus and steroids. Study-level results: Levels of circulating GvH clones at their peak were associated with early post-transplant HvG declines.

Co-plated with roughly 200,000 CFSE-labeled responder cells were roughly 200,000 irradiated, violet-dye-labeled stimulator cells. Trimming stripped 5 bases from V and 10 bases from J, with 12 bases between. Per the germline V gene, CDR1 is SGHTA and CDR2 is FQGNSA. The CDR3 consists of 12 residues. Sequencing used immunoSEQ multiplex PCR; TCRdb keeps in-frame clones, though not all of them. The sample lists some 24,000 clones; about 39% were seen once. Source: alloreactive CD4+ T cells from a mixed lymphocyte reaction culture, taken before intestinal transplant. The subset: CFSE-low proliferating T cells sorted from approximately 6-day pre-transplant mixed lymphocyte reaction (GvH or HvG direction). The clonotype originates from a human patient who received an intestinal transplant. The chain combines TRBV7-2 with TRBJ2-1, with D unresolved. CDR3 DNA: TGTGCCAGCAGCCCCGGTAGTCGCGAGCAGTTCTTC. Its protein product is CASSPGSREQFF.